Listed here is a single T cell receptor (beta chain). What it binds is unknown. The data are from a study of shared clonotypes between healthy human individuals. V lost 1 base and J 0 bases, leaving 14 bases between the germline ends. The CDR3 sequence is 17 residues long. Germline-derived CDR1 and CDR2 are SNHLY and FYNNEI. Whole-study results and caveats: Among the subsets, naive ones generally showed larger estimated richness than memory ones.

The table came from immunoSEQ multiplex PCR; TCRdb's copy has only in-frame clones and leaves some out. The repertoire holds some 600,000 clones, with roughly 95% as singletons. Naive CD8 cells, CD45RO-negative and positively selected for CCR7, excluded terminally differentiated effector memory CD45RA+ cells. Sequencing used naive CD8+ T cells sorted from blood. The chain employs TRBV2 and TRBJ2-3; D remains ambiguous. This TCR was sampled from a woman younger than 45 in good health. CDR3 DNA: TGTGCCAGCAGTGAAGACTTTGATACCCCTAGCACAGATACGCAGTATTTT. Its translation: CASSEDFDTPSTDTQYF.